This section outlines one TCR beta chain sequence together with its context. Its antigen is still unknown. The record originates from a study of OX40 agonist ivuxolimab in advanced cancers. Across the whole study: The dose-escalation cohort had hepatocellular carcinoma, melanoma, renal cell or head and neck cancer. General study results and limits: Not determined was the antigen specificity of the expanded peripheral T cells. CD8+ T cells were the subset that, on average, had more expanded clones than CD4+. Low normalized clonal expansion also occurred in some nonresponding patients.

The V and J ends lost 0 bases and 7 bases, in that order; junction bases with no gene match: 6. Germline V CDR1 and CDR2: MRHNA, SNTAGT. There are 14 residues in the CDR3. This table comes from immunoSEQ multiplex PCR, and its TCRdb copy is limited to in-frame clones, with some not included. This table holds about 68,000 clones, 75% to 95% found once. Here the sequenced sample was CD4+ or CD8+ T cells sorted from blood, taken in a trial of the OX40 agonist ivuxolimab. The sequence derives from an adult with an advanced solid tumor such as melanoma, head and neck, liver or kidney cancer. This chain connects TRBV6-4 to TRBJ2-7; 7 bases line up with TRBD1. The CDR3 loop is CASSDSKGGWEQYF. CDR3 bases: TGTGCCAGCAGTGACTCGAAAGGGGGCTGGGAGCAGTACTTC.